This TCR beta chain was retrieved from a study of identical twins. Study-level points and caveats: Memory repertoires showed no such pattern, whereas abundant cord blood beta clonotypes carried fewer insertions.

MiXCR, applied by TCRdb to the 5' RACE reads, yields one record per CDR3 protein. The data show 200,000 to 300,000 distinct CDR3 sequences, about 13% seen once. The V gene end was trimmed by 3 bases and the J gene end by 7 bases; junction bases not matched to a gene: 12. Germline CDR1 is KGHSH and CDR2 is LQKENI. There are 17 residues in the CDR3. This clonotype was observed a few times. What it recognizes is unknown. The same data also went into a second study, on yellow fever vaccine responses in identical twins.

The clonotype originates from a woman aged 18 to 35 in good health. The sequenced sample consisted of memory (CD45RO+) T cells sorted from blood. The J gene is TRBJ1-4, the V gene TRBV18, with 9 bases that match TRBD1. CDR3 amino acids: CASSPPYETGGVEKLFF. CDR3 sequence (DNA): TGTGCCAGCTCACCCCCCTATGAGACAGGGGGAGTTGAAAAACTGTTTTTT.